The 12 T cell receptor beta chains below come from one sample, sequenced in a study of cytomegalovirus exposure and HLA in healthy donors. It was with 60 Vbeta and 13 Jbeta primers that the PCR ran. Repertoires were generated with immunoSEQ multiplex PCR, while TCRdb's copy carries only in-frame clones and drops some. The table shows some 95,000 clones, with approximately 69% occurring only once. Sequencing used PBMCs. The receptor set was obtained from a female donor in good health and CMV-seronegative.

The chain couples TRBV6-5 to TRBJ2-5, with D unresolved. The CDR3 sequence is 11 residues long. Germline V lookup: CDR1 MNHEY, CDR2 SVGAGI. V lost 6 bases to trimming and J lost 7 bases, with 9 bases between them. CDR3 nucleotide sequence: TGTGCCAGCAGGTTGTCGGGGACCCAGTACTTC. Translated: CASRLSGTQYF.

J is TRBJ1-2 and V is TRBV6-1, with no clear D. Looked up from germline, CDR1 is MNHNS and CDR2 is SASEGT. With 2 bases removed from V and 0 bases from J, the gap between germline ends came to 10 bases. The CDR3 runs 15 residues. This CDR3 reads CASSEWYGTNYGYTF. CDR3 coding DNA: TGTGCCAGCAGTGAATGGTACGGGACTAACTATGGCTACACCTTC.

In its sample, this clone was seen a few times. The chain has TRBV4-1 and TRBJ2-3, with D possibly matching TRBD1 (6 bases). Trimming cost V 3 bases and J 3 bases, with 7 bases left between them. This CDR3 contains 13 residues. The V gene's germline CDR1 is MGHRA and CDR2 YSYEKL. The CDR3 spells CASSQQGTDTQYF. The CDR3 DNA is TGCGCCAGCAGCCAGCAGGGGACAGATACGCAGTATTTT.

V gene TRBV27 combines with J gene TRBJ2-7, with 8 bases matching TRBD2. The germline V gene encodes CDR1 MNHEY and CDR2 SMNVEV (reference sequence). V was pared by 0 bases and J by 2 bases, with 6 bases of the junction left unmatched. This CDR3 has 16 amino acids. The CDR3 DNA follows: TGTGCCAGCAGTTTATCACAGCGGGAGAGGGCCTACGAGCAGTACTTC. It is translated as CASSLSQRERAYEQYF.

This clone was seen more than once but under ten times. V usage is TRBV20-1 and J usage is TRBJ1-1, with D uncertain. In germline, CDR1 is DFQATT, CDR2 SNEGSKA (reference sequence). The V end was cut by 5 bases, the J end by 8 bases, with 12 bases between. CDR3 length: 11 amino acids. This CDR3 reads CSASPDGEAFF. The CDR3 nucleotides are TGCAGTGCTTCACCCGACGGGGAAGCTTTCTTT.

The V call is TRBV19, the J call TRBJ1-4; unclear D gene. Germline CDR1 and CDR2: LNHDA and SQIVND (reference sequence). With 7 bases removed from V and 0 bases from J, the gap between germline ends came to 9 bases. The CDR3 totals 14 residues. For the CDR3, the DNA is TGTGCCAGTAAGTCGGGGTCAACTAATGAAAAACTGTTTTTT. Translated: CASKSGSTNEKLFF.

This clone was seen a few times. The chain employs TRBV28 and TRBJ2-7, with D maybe TRBD1 (6 bases). The CDR3 loop spans 16 amino acids. CDR1 is MDHEN and CDR2 is SYDVKM in the germline V gene. With 6 bases removed from V and 0 bases from J, the gap between germline ends came to 18 bases. The CDR3 DNA reads TGTGCCAGCAGCCTAAGGACAGCCTCTAGCTCCTACGAGCAGTACTTC. Protein: CASSLRTASSSYEQYF.

This chain uses TRBV6-1 with TRBJ2-6, with TRBD1 identical over 8 bases. From germline, CDR1 is MNHNS and CDR2 SASEGT. CDR3 size: 16 residues. Trimming cost V 1 base and J 3 bases; bases outside gene matches: 2. CDR3 sequence reads: CASSEGTGYGANVLTF. CDR3 nucleotide sequence: TGTGCCAGCAGTGAAGGGACAGGGTATGGGGCCAACGTCCTGACTTTC.

This clone appeared once. This chain connects TRBV19 to TRBJ1-5, with D possibly TRBD1 on 6 matching bases. V was cut by 3 bases and J by 7 bases, with 16 bases left in between. Germline loops: CDR1 LNHDA, CDR2 SQIVND (reference sequence). This CDR3 spans 15 amino acids. For the CDR3, the DNA is TGTGCCAGTAGTATCAATCCACAGGGCGTGCAGCCCCAGCATTTT. This translates into CASSINPQGVQPQHF.

This chain connects TRBV18 to TRBJ1-2; tentatively, D is TRBD1 (6 bases). V lost 1 base, J lost 4 bases, and 16 bases lay in between. This CDR3 contains 16 residues. Germline V gene lookup returns CDR1 KGHSH and CDR2 LQKENI. The chain's CDR3 is CASSPQSGAASYGYTF. The CDR3 DNA is TGTGCCAGCTCACCACAATCAGGGGCCGCTAGCTATGGCTACACCTTC. Together with reference TRBV18 and TRBJ1-2, the CDR3 gives the full variable domain: NAGVMQNPRHLVRRRGQEARLRCSPMKGHSHVYWYRQLPEEGLKFMVYLQKENIIDESGMPKERFSAEFPKEGPSILRIQQVVRGDSAAYFCASSPQSGAASYGYTFGSGTRLTVV.

The genes are TRBV9 and TRBJ2-3, with D perhaps matching TRBD2 (6 bases). Germline V CDR1 and CDR2: SGDLS, YYNGEE. The CDR3 totals 15 residues. V was cut by 4 bases and J by 0 bases, with 12 bases left in between. The CDR3 loop reads CASSTMAGSTDTQYF. The CDR3 nucleotides read TGTGCCAGCAGCACCATGGCGGGGAGCACAGATACGCAGTATTTT.

The CDR3 DNA reads TGTGCCAGCAGTTCTCTGCGCGGGGCCGGGGCCAACGTCCTGACTTTC. Its protein product is CASSSLRGAGANVLTF. The chain recombines TRBV6-5 with TRBJ2-6, with TRBD2 as a possible D gene (6 bases). Trimming took 4 bases from V and 4 from J, leaving 14 bases between them. This CDR3 comprises 16 residues. Germline V lookup: CDR1 MNHEY, CDR2 SVGAGI.